This T cell receptor beta chain was identified during a study of T cell repertoires in ileal Crohn's disease (dated by TCRdb to the late 2010s). Notes on the research overall: The median duration of disease was 7.5 to 9.5 years, and at the time of surgery 30% to 35% of patients were active smokers. Every patient underwent surgery because of a complication, which was stricturing disease in roughly 60% and penetrating disease in approximately 40%. Postoperative therapy was given to about half of the patients, with thiopurines administered to more than 10 patients and anti-TNF agents administered to fewer than 20 patients. The M6 samples were biopsies of the neoterminal ileum collected during postoperative colonoscopy. A prospective multicentre cohort supplied the 50 or so Crohn's disease patients whose TCR repertoires were analysed. The study was conducted in parallel with a multicentre cohort that was designed to identify predictors of early endoscopic recurrence following ileocolonic resection. A Rutgeerts score above i0 was used to define endoscopic postoperative recurrence. A total of roughly 170 mucosal samples from some 60 patients were sequenced, with samples obtained at several locations on the surgical specimen and at postoperative endoscopy.

From a lookup of the germline V gene, CDR1 and CDR2 are SGHTA and FQGNSA. The trim is 7 bases for V and 5 bases for J, with a gap of 12 bases between the germline ends. The CDR3 runs 13 amino acids, cysteine and phenylalanine included. The read is trimmed to its CDR3 DNA, 39 bases read in frame from base 1. Points on this clone: The antigen it binds to is not known. The sample holds no much larger clone one base away, and base qualities are not on file.

For commercial TCRB immunosequencing, five hundred nanograms of biopsy DNA were submitted for each sample. CDR3 regions were amplified from genomic DNA by Adaptive Biotechnology using a two-step, amplification bias-controlled multiplex PCR. In the first PCR, primers covered every V and J gene segment, and in the second PCR, barcodes and Illumina adapters were added. CDR3 libraries were sequenced on an Illumina instrument. Per the source publication's procedure: The analysis used both the pipelines supplied by the vendor and custom analysis of the raw data in R/Bioconductor with R version 3.3.0. Clonality, which ranges from 0 to 1, was calculated as the inverse of the normalised Shannon entropy across all productive clones. The repertoire share taken up by the top 100 clones defined high-frequency clones, and only clones that passed a 95% confidence test were kept. Overlap between samples was measured with the Morisita-Horn index, while repertoire diversity was measured with the Simpson index. In its TCRdb copy, this immuneACCESS table keeps in-frame sequences only and misses some clones. Where compared with another copy, unresolved V genes explain less than half of these, and the others have no known cause. V, J and clone size are taken as reported in that table, and D and trimming were inferred from the DNA itself. The sample profile shows 13,000 to 15,000 clones; around 72% of them were found once. The ten largest clones take up approximately 4.3% of the sample.

The sample's time point, from its label and the paper: neoterminal ileum biopsy at postoperative endoscopy, about 6 months after surgery. Adults with ileal or ileocolonic Crohn's disease and an indication for ileocolonic resection were eligible for inclusion. Before DNA extraction, whole ileal mucosal biopsies were kept frozen at -80 degrees C. Genomic DNA was isolated from frozen whole biopsies using a TRizol-based method, and the DNA was quantified with a NanoDrop 2000 spectrophotometer. What the work shows at the level of the full study, not this receptor alone: Compared with CD4 T cells, sorted CD8 T cells held more high-frequency clones, which suggests that the mucosal expansions were mostly CD8. Endoscopic recurrence was found to be associated with higher high-frequency clone percentages at surgery, and recurrence was observed in all patients with clonality above 26.8% (18/57). A significantly higher proportion of clonal expansions was observed in active smokers at surgery than in non-smokers (25.9% vs 17.9%, p=0.02). Mucosal CD4 and CD8 T cells were sorted and sequenced only in a subgroup of patients, whose size was not stated. Postoperative endoscopy was performed at varying times within the first year after surgery, with a median delay of roughly seven months.

Recombination joined TRBV7-2 with TRBJ2-1; TRBD1 could be the D gene, as 6 bases match. The sequenced material came from ileal tissue. This receptor was taken from an adult with Crohn's disease. The DNA reads TGTGCCAGCACCACACAGGGAAACAATGAGCAGTTCTTC. Its translation reads: CASTTQGNNEQFF.